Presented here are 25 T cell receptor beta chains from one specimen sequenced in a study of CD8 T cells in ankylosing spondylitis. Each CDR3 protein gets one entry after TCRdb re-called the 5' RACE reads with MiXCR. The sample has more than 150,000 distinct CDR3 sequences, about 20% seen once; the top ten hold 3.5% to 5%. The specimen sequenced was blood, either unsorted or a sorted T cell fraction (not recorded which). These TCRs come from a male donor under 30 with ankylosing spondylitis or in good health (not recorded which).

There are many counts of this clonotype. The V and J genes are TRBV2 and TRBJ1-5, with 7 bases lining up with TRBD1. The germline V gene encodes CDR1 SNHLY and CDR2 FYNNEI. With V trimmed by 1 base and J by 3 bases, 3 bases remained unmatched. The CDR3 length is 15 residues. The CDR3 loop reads CASSEVRGANQPQHF. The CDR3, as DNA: TGTGCCAGCAGTGAAGTCAGGGGGGCCAATCAGCCCCAGCATTTT.

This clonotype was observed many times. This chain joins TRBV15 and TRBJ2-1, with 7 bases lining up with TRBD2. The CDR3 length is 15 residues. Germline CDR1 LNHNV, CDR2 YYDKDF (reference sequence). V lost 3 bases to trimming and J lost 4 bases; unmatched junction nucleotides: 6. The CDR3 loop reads CATSSGLGPYNEQFF. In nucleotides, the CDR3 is TGTGCCACCAGCAGTGGACTAGGGCCATACAATGAGCAGTTCTTC.

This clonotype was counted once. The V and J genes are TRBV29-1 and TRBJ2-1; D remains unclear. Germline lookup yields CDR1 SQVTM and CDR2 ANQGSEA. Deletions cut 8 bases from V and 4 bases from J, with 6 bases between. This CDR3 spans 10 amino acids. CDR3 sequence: CSLWYNEQFF. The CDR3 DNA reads TGCAGCCTGTGGTACAATGAGCAGTTCTTC.

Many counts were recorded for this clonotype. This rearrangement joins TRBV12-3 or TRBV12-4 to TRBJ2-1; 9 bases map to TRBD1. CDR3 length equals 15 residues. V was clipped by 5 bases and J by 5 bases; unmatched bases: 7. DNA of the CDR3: TGTGCCAGCAGTCTGGGGACAGGGAGAAACAATGAGCAGTTCTTC. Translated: CASSLGTGRNNEQFF.

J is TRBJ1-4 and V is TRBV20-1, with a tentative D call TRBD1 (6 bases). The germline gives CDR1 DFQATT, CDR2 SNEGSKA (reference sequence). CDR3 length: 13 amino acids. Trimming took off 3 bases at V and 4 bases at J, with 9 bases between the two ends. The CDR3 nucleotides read TGCAGTGCTAGCGGACAGAATAATGAAAAACTGTTTTTT. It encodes CSASGQNNEKLFF.

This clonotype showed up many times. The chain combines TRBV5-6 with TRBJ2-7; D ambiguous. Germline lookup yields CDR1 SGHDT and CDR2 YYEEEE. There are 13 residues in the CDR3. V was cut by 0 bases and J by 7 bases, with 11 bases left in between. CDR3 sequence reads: CASSLGNSREQYV. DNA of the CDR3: TGTGCCAGCAGCTTGGGGAATAGTCGGGAGCAGTACGTC.

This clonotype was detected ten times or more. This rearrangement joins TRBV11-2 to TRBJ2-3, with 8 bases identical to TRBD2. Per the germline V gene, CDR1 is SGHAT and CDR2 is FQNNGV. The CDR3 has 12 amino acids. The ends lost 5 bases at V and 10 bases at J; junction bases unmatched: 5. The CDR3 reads CASSPSTSAQYF. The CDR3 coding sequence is TGTGCCAGCAGCCCTTCGACTAGCGCGCAGTATTTT. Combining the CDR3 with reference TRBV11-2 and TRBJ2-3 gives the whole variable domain EAGVAQSPRYKIIEKRQSVAFWCNPISGHATLYWYQQILGQGPKLLIQFQNNGVVDDSQLPKDRFSAERLKGVDSTLKIQPAKLEDSAVYLCASSPSTSAQYFGPGTRLTVL.

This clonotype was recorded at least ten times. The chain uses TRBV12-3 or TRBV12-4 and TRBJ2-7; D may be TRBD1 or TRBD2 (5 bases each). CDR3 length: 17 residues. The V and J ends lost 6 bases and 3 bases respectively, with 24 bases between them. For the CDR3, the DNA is TGTGCCAGCAGCCCCAGAACTAGAGGAGAGAGGGGCTACGAGCAGTACGTC. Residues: CASSPRTRGERGYEQYV.

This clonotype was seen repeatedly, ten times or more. CDR3 residues: CASSLRDFFTDTQYF. For the CDR3, the DNA is TGTGCCAGCAGTCTTCGGGACTTTTTCACAGATACGCAGTATTTT. J is TRBJ2-3 and V is TRBV6-2 or TRBV6-3, with D possibly being TRBD2 (6 bases). V dropped 5 bases and J dropped 2 bases, with 14 bases sitting between them. Looked up from germline, CDR1 is MNHEY and CDR2 is SVGEGT. CDR3 length equals 15 residues.

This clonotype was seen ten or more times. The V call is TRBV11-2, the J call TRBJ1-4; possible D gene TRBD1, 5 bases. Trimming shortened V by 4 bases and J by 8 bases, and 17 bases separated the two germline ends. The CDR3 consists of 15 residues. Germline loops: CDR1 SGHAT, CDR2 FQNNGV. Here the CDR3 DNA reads TGTGCCAGCAGCTCAGACGGAACGAGGGGCGAAAAACTGTTTTTT. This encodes CASSSDGTRGEKLFF.

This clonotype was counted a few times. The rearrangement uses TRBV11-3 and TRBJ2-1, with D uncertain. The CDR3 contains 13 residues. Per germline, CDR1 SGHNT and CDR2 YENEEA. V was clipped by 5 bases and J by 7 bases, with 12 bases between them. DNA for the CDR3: TGTGCCAGCAGCGGTGGACCGTCGAATGAGCAGTTCTTC. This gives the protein CASSGGPSNEQFF.

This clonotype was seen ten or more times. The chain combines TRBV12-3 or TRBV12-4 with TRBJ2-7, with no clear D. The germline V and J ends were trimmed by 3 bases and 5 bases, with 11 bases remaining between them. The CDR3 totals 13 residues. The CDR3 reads CASSFYGPNEQYF. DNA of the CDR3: TGTGCCAGCAGTTTCTACGGTCCCAACGAGCAGTACTTC.

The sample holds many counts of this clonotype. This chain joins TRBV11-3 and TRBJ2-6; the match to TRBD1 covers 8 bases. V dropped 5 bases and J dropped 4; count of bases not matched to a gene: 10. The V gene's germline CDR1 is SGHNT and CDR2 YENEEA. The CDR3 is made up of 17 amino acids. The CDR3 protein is CASSLGTGVSGANVLTF. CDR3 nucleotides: TGTGCCAGCAGCCTCGGGACAGGAGTTTCGGGGGCCAACGTCCTGACTTTC.

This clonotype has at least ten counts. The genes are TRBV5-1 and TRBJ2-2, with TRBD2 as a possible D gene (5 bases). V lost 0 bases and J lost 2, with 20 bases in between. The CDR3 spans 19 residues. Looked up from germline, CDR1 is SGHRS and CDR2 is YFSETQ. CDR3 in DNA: TGCGCCAGCAGCTTGGGGCTCCGACCCCGGGGTTCTAACACCGGGGAGCTGTTTTTT. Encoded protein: CASSLGLRPRGSNTGELFF.

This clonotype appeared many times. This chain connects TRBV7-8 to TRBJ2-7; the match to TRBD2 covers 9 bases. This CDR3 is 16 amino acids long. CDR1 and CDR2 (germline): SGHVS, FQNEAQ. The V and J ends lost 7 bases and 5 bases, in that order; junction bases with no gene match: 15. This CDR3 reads CASTARVAGEFDEQYV. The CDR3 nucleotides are TGTGCCAGCACCGCGAGGGTAGCGGGAGAATTCGACGAGCAGTACGTC.

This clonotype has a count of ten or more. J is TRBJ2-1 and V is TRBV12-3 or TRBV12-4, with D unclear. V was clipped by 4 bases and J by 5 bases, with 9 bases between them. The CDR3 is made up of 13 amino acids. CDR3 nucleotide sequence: TGTGCCAGCAGTTCAAAGACGAACAATGAGCAGTTCTTC. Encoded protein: CASSSKTNNEQFF.

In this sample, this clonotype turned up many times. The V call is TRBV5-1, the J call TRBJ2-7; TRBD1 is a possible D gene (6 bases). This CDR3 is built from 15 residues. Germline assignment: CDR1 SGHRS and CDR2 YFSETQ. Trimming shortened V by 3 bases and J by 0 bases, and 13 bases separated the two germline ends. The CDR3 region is CASSWGQTGSYEQYF. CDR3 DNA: TGCGCCAGCAGCTGGGGACAAACGGGCTCCTACGAGCAGTACTTC.

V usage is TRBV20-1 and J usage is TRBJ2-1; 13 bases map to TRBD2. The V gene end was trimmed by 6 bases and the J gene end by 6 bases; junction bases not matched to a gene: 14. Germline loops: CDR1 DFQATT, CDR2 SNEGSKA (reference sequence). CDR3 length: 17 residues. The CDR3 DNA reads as TGCAGTGCAACGACGGGGACTAGCGGGAATGTTGGCAATGAGCAGTTCTTC. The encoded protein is CSATTGTSGNVGNEQFF.

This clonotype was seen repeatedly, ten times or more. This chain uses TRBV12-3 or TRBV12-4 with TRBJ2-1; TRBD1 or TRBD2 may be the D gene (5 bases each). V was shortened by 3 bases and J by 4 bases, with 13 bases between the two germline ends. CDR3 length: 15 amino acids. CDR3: CASSFSGTRYNEQFF. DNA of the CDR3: TGTGCCAGCAGTTTCTCAGGGACGAGGTACAATGAGCAGTTCTTC.

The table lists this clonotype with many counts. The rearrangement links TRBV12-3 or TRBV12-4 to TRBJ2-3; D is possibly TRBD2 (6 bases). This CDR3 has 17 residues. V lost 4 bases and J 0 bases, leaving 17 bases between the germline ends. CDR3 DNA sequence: TGTGCCAGCAGTTCCACGGCGGGGCACCTGAGCACAGATACGCAGTATTTT. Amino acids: CASSSTAGHLSTDTQYF.

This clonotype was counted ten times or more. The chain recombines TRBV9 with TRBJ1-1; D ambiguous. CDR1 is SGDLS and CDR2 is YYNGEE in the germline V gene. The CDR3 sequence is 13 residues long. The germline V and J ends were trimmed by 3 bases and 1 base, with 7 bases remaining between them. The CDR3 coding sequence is TGTGCCAGCAGCGCAAAGGGGAACACTGAAGCTTTCTTT. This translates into CASSAKGNTEAFF.

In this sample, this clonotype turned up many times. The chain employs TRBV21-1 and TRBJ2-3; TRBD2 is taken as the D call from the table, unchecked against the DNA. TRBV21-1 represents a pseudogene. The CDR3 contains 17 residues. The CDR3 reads CASSLKGVRGSSDTQYF. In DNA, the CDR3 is TGTGCCAGCAGTCTAAAGGGGGTTCGCGGGAGTTCGGATACGCAGTATTTT.

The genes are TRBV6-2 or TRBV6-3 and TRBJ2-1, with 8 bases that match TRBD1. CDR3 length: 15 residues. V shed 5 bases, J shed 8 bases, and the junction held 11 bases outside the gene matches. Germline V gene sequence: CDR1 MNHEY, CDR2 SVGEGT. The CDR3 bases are TGTGCCAGCAGTAACCCGGGACAGGTCGTCGATGAGCAGTTCTTC. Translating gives CASSNPGQVVDEQFF.

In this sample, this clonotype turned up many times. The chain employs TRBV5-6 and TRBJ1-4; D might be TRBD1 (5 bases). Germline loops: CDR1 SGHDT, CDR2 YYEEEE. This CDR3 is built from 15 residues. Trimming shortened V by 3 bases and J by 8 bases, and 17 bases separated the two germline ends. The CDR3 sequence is CASSSTRHGAEKLFF. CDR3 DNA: TGTGCCAGCAGCTCGACGCGGCATGGGGCCGAAAAACTGTTTTTT.

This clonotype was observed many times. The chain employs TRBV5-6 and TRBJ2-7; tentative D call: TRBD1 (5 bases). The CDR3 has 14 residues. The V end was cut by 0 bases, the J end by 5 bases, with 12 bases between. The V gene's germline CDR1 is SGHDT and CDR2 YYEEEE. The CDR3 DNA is TGTGCCAGCAGCTTGGAACCCCAGGGAAACGAGCAGTACTTC. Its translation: CASSLEPQGNEQYF.